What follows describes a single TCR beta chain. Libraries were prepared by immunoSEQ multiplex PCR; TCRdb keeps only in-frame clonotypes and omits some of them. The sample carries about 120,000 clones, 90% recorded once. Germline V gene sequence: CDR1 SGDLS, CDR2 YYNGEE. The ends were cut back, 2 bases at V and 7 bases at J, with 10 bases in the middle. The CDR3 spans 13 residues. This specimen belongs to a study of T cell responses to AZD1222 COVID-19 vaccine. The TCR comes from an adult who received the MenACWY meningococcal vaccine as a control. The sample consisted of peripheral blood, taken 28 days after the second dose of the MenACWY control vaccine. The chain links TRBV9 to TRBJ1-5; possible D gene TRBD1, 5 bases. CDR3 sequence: CASSVSGQQPQHF. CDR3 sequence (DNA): TGTGCCAGCAGCGTCTCAGGACAACAGCCCCAGCATTTT.